The 22 T cell receptor beta chains presented below share a single source sample, sequenced in a study of OX40 agonist ivuxolimab in advanced cancers. This table comes from immunoSEQ multiplex PCR, and its TCRdb copy is limited to in-frame clones, with some not included. Among more than 50,000 clones, roughly 89% were seen once, and the ten largest hold approximately 4.5%. The source was CD4+ or CD8+ T cells sorted from blood, collected in a trial of the OX40 agonist ivuxolimab. All receptors derive from an adult with an advanced solid tumor such as melanoma, head and neck, liver or kidney cancer.

The rearrangement joins TRBV2 to TRBJ1-3, with 8 bases that match TRBD1. Per germline, CDR1 SNHLY and CDR2 FYNNEI. CDR3 length equals 15 residues. V trimming: 6 bases; J trimming: 0 bases; junction bases outside the gene matches: 4. The CDR3 region is CASSRDRSSGNTIYF. Here the CDR3 DNA reads TGTGCCAGCAGCCGGGACAGGAGCTCTGGAAACACCATATATTTT.

This chain uses TRBV5-6 with TRBJ2-3; no clear D. V was pared by 0 bases and J by 0 bases, with 5 bases between. This CDR3 comprises 14 residues. Germline assignment: CDR1 SGHDT and CDR2 YYEEEE. This CDR3 reads CASSLVSSTDTQYF. Written as DNA, the CDR3 is TGTGCCAGCAGCTTGGTTAGTAGCACAGATACGCAGTATTTT.

The chain has TRBV4-1 and TRBJ1-6, with 8 nucleotides matching TRBD1. CDR1 and CDR2 from the germline V gene are MGHRA and YSYEKL. The CDR3 is made up of 15 amino acids. The trim removed 4 bases at V and 6 bases at J, leaving 5 bases unmatched. CDR3 amino acids: CASSRGDRTNSPLHF. DNA of the CDR3: TGCGCCAGCAGCCGGGGGGACAGGACTAATTCACCCCTCCACTTT.

The chain joins TRBV2 to TRBJ1-5, with a tentative D call TRBD1 (5 bases). Per the germline V gene, CDR1 is SNHLY and CDR2 is FYNNEI. Trimming left V 11 bases short and J 5 bases short, with 10 bases between. The CDR3 covers 11 residues. CDR3: CASGGDQPQHF. CDR3 DNA sequence: TGTGCCTCGGGGGGGGATCAGCCCCAGCATTTT.

The V gene is TRBV30, the J gene TRBJ2-1; D is uncertain. Germline V gene data show CDR1 as GTSNPN and CDR2 as SVGIG (reference sequence). V lost 1 base and J lost 6, with 10 bases in between. The CDR3 has 13 amino acids. DNA of the CDR3: TGTGCCTGGAGTGCCACACTGGGCAATGAGCAGTTCTTC. This translates into CAWSATLGNEQFF.

V is TRBV7-3 and J is TRBJ2-7; the D is unclear. Per germline, CDR1 SGHTA and CDR2 FQGTGA. Trimming shortened V by 1 base and J by 4 bases, and 11 bases separated the two germline ends. CDR3 length equals 14 residues. The CDR3 region is CASSLNPEAYEQYF. The CDR3 nucleotides are TGTGCCAGCAGCTTAAATCCCGAGGCTTACGAGCAGTACTTC.

As for this clone: One junction end does not reproduce the germline sequence, and a read error may be involved. The CDR3 is CASSSGTSNTGELFF. DNA for the CDR3: TGTGCTAGCAGCTCCGGGACTTCGAACACCGGGGAGCTGTTTTTT. The chain joins TRBV7-7 to TRBJ2-2; tentatively, D is TRBD2 (6 bases). There are 15 residues in the CDR3. CDR1 and CDR2 from the germline V gene are SSHAT and FNYEAQ (reference sequence).

V and J are TRBV2 and TRBJ2-7, with D possibly being TRBD2 (5 bases). The CDR3 has 18 amino acids. V lost 6 bases, J lost 2 bases, and 26 bases lay in between. Germline CDR1 is SNHLY and CDR2 is FYNNEI. The CDR3 is CASRDLIWAEANPYEQYF. CDR3 DNA: TGTGCCAGCAGGGACTTGATTTGGGCCGAGGCTAACCCCTACGAGCAGTACTTC. The full variable domain, completed using reference TRBV2 and TRBJ2-7, is EPEVTQTPSHQVTQMGQEVILRCVPISNHLYFYWYRQILGQKVEFLVSFYNNEISEKSEIFDDQFSVERPDGSNFTLKIRSTKLEDSAMYFCASRDLIWAEANPYEQYFGPGTRLTVT.

The J gene is TRBJ1-2, the V gene TRBV28; tentatively, D is TRBD1 (6 bases). The CDR3 is 14 residues long. Germline CDR1 MDHEN, CDR2 SYDVKM. Trimming removed 6 bases from V and 8 bases from J, with 19 bases in between. For the CDR3, the DNA is TGTGCCAGCAGACAAAGGGGGGGGCCCCACGGCTACACCTTC. Translation: CASRQRGGPHGYTF.

This clone was found many times. This sequence joins TRBV6-1 and TRBJ2-7; unclear D gene. The CDR3 has 13 residues. Trimming shortened V by 5 bases and J by 0 bases, and 8 bases separated the two germline ends. Looked up from germline, CDR1 is MNHNS and CDR2 is SASEGT. The CDR3 nucleotides read TGTGCCAGCAGTTCGCAGAGCTCCTACGAGCAGTACTTC. It encodes CASSSQSSYEQYF.

As concerns this clone: The junction departs from the called germline gene at one end, perhaps through a read error. The chain is built from TRBV6-6 and TRBJ2-5, with D possibly matching TRBD1 (5 bases). Germline V CDR1 and CDR2: MNHNY, SVGAGI (reference sequence). The CDR3 loop spans 12 amino acids. The CDR3 DNA reads TGTGCCAGCAGTTACGGCAGGGCGTTTAATCACTTC. Its translation is CASSYGRAFNHF.

The chain combines TRBV7-2 with TRBJ2-5; the D call may be TRBD1 or TRBD2 (5 bases each). The V and J ends lost 1 base and 2 bases respectively, with 5 bases between them. This CDR3 is built from 13 residues. Germline loops: CDR1 SGHTA, CDR2 FQGNSA. CDR3 nucleotide sequence: TGTGCCAGCAGCTTAGGGGGGCAAGAGACCCAGTACTTC. The encoded protein is CASSLGGQETQYF. The whole variable domain, remainder taken from reference TRBV7-2 and TRBJ2-5, is GAGVSQSPSNKVTEKGKDVELRCDPISGHTALYWYRQSLGQGLEFLIYFQGNSAPDKSGLPSDRFSAERTGGSVSTLTIQRTQQEDSAVYLCASSLGGQETQYFGPGTRLLVL.

The CDR3 region is CASSQSQRLYEQYF. CDR3 in DNA: TGCGCCAGCAGCCAAAGCCAGAGACTCTACGAGCAGTACTTC. J is TRBJ2-7 and V is TRBV4-1; D is undetermined. V was trimmed by 2 bases and J by 3 bases, leaving 11 bases between them. The CDR3 is 14 amino acids. CDR1 and CDR2 from the germline V gene are MGHRA and YSYEKL.

V and J are TRBV2 and TRBJ2-7; 11 bases match TRBD2. Germline V gene lookup returns CDR1 SNHLY and CDR2 FYNNEI. The CDR3 runs 12 residues. Trimming cost V 7 bases and J 6 bases; bases outside gene matches: 2. The CDR3: CASIAGGFEQYF. CDR3 DNA: TGTGCCAGCATAGCGGGAGGGTTCGAGCAGTACTTC.

The gene calls are TRBV6-4 and TRBJ1-2; a possible D gene is TRBD1 (6 bases). The V end lost 5 bases, the J end lost 7 bases, and 20 bases lay between the germline ends. The germline gives CDR1 MRHNA, CDR2 SNTAGT. This CDR3 contains 15 residues. CDR3 DNA: TGTGCCAGCAGTACCGACCAAACAGGGTCGGGTGGCTACACCTTC. Translating gives CASSTDQTGSGGYTF.

The V gene is TRBV11-2, the J gene TRBJ2-3; tentative D call: TRBD2 (5 bases). Germline lookup yields CDR1 SGHAT and CDR2 FQNNGV. V was trimmed by 1 base and J by 4 bases, leaving 12 bases between them. The length of the CDR3 is 15 residues. CDR3 nucleotide sequence: TGTGCCAGCAGCTTAGGGGCGGCCGGGGCAGATACGCAGTATTTT. This codes for CASSLGAAGADTQYF.

The J gene is TRBJ2-2, the V gene TRBV7-8; no clear D. In germline, CDR1 is SGHVS, CDR2 FQNEAQ. Trimming cost V 5 bases and J 5 bases, with 15 bases left between them. This CDR3 has 15 amino acids. Written as DNA, the CDR3 is TGTGCCAGCAGCGTTCGTGTGGGCGCAACCGGGGAGCTGTTTTTT. Translated, it gives CASSVRVGATGELFF. Variable domain in full (rest from reference TRBV7-8 and TRBJ2-2): GAGVSQSPRYKVAKRGQDVALRCDPISGHVSLFWYQQALGQGPEFLTYFQNEAQLDKSGLPSDRFFAERPEGSVSTLKIQRTQQEDSAVYLCASSVRVGATGELFFGEGSRLTVL.

The V call is TRBV6-6, the J call TRBJ2-1; 9 nucleotides line up with TRBD1. CDR3 length: 14 amino acids. The V gene's germline CDR1 is MNHNY and CDR2 SVGAGI (reference sequence). V dropped 6 bases and J dropped 6; count of bases not matched to a gene: 6. The CDR3 region is CASRRTGETNEQFF. CDR3 DNA sequence: TGTGCCAGCAGGAGGACAGGGGAAACCAATGAGCAGTTCTTC.

The chain combines TRBV25-1 with TRBJ2-3, with D uncertain. The germline V gene encodes CDR1 MGHDK and CDR2 SYGVNS. The CDR3 has 16 residues. The V end was cut by 1 base, the J end by 1 base, with 12 bases between. The chain's CDR3 is CASSESQAVGTDTQYF. The CDR3 DNA is TGTGCCAGCAGTGAATCCCAGGCGGTTGGCACAGATACGCAGTATTTT.

The chain combines TRBV7-9 with TRBJ2-3, with 8 bases fitting TRBD2. V gave up 1 base and J gave up 5 bases; unmatched junction bases: 5. Germline V lookup: CDR1 SEHNR, CDR2 FQNEAQ (reference sequence). The CDR3 has 15 amino acids. In DNA, the CDR3 is TGTGCCAGCAGCTTAGTAGCGGGGTTGGGAGATACGCAGTATTTT. It encodes CASSLVAGLGDTQYF.

The rearrangement links TRBV6-4 to TRBJ2-2, with TRBD2 as a possible D gene (6 bases). Trimming took off 9 bases at V and 5 bases at J, with 16 bases between the two ends. The CDR3 contains 14 residues. Germline V gene data show CDR1 as MRHNA and CDR2 as SNTAGT. CDR3 bases: TGTGCCAGTAGGGAACTAGCTGGAACCGGGGAGCTGTTTTTT. It encodes CASRELAGTGELFF.

This clone has only one observation. CDR3 protein: CASTEGGGNQPQHF. The CDR3 coding sequence is TGTGCCAGCACCGAAGGGGGGGGCAATCAGCCCCAGCATTTT. J is TRBJ1-5 and V is TRBV28; a possible D gene is TRBD1 (6 bases). Germline CDR1 is MDHEN and CDR2 is SYDVKM. The CDR3 totals 14 residues. Trimming left V 7 bases short and J 2 bases short, with 12 bases between.